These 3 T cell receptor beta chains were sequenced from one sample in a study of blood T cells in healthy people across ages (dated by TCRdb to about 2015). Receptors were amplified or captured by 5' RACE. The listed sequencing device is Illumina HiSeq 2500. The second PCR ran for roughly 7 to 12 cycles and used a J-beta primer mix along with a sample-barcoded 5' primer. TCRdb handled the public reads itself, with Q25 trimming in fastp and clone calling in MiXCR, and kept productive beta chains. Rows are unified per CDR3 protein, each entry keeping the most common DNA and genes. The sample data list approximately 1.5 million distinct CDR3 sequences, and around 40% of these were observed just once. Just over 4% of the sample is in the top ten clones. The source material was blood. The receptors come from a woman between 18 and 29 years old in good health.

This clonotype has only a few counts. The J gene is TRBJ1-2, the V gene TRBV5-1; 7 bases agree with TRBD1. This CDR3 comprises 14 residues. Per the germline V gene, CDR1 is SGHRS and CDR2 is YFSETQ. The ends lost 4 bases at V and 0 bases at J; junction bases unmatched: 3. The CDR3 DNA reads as TGCGCCAGCAGCAGGGACAGCACTAACTATGGCTACACCTTC. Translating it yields CASSRDSTNYGYTF.

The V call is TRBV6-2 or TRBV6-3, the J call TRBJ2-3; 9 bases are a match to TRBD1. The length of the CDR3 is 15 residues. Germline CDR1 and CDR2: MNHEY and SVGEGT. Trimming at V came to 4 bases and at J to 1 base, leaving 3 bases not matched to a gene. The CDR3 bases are TGTGCCAGCAGTTCTTGGGACAGGGGCACAGATACGCAGTATTTT. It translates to CASSSWDRGTDTQYF.

The CDR3 reads CATSRDRVGFLYGYTF. In DNA form, the CDR3 reads TGTGCCACCAGCAGAGATCGAGTCGGTTTCCTCTATGGCTACACCTTC. This sequence joins TRBV15 and TRBJ1-2; D gene unclear. The V gene lost 0 bases and the J gene lost 4 bases, with 15 bases spanning the gap. The CDR3 covers 16 residues. CDR1 is LNHNV, CDR2 YYDKDF, per germline (reference sequence).